The source of this T cell receptor beta chain is a study of OX40 agonist ivuxolimab in advanced cancers. Study information: Patients received intravenous ivuxolimab every 2 weeks at 0.01 to 10 mg/kg. Head and neck, renal cell, melanoma or hepatocellular carcinoma were the cancers that dose-escalation patients had.

Assay: immunoSEQ multiplex PCR; the TCRdb copy retains only in-frame clones and omits some. The sample lists roughly 53,000 clones; roughly nine tenths were seen once. With 2 bases clipped from V and 5 bases from J, the junction kept 6 bases outside the gene matches. Germline values: CDR1 SGHRS, CDR2 YFSETQ. The CDR3 length is 14 residues. This TCR was sampled from an adult with an advanced solid tumor such as melanoma, head and neck, liver or kidney cancer. This chain connects TRBV5-1 to TRBJ2-5; TRBD2 matches at 7 bases. This material consisted of CD4+ or CD8+ T cells sorted from blood, taken in a trial of the OX40 agonist ivuxolimab. The CDR3: CASSFPSGGETQYF. The CDR3 DNA follows: TGCGCCAGCAGCTTCCCTAGCGGAGGGGAGACCCAGTACTTC.